One sample yielded the 29 T cell receptor beta chains listed below, sequenced in a study of shared clonotypes between healthy human individuals. Repertoires were generated with immunoSEQ multiplex PCR, while TCRdb's copy carries only in-frame clones and drops some. The sample lists more than 2 million clones; about 95% were seen once. The sample comprised naive CD4+ T cells sorted from blood. Subset noted: CD45RA+ positively selected. The source of these receptors is a man between 18 and 35 years old in good health.

This chain uses TRBV10-3 with TRBJ1-2, with D possibly TRBD1 on 5 matching bases. Germline V lookup: CDR1 ENHRY, CDR2 SYGVKD. The CDR3 has 11 residues. Between the trimmed V and J ends, which lost 7 bases and 8 bases, there was a span of 11 bases. The CDR3 is CAITGGEGYTF. CDR3 in DNA: TGTGCCATCACCGGGGGAGAGGGCTACACCTTC.

V gene TRBV7-2 combines with J gene TRBJ2-3; D is unclear. CDR3 length: 14 residues. V was clipped by 3 bases and J by 5 bases, with 12 bases between them. Germline V gives CDR1 SGHTA, CDR2 FQGNSA. The CDR3 region is CASSFRASGDTQYF. Written as DNA, the CDR3 is TGTGCCAGCAGCTTCAGAGCGTCAGGAGATACGCAGTATTTT.

This rearrangement joins TRBV13 to TRBJ1-4; D unresolved. CDR3 length: 12 residues. Germline CDR1 is PRHDT and CDR2 is FYEKMQ (reference sequence). The V and J ends lost 5 bases and 8 bases respectively, with 9 bases between them. The CDR3 region has the DNA TGTGCCAGCAGCCGCGGAGACGAAAAACTGTTTTTT. Translated, it gives CASSRGDEKLFF.

The chain links TRBV27 to TRBJ1-5; TRBD1 agrees at 7 bases. CDR3 length: 17 residues. The V gene's germline CDR1 is MNHEY and CDR2 SMNVEV (reference sequence). Germline trimming cut 2 bases from V and 2 bases from J; bases unmatched to any gene: 9. The CDR3 DNA follows: TGTGCCAGCAGTTTAGGCCGACAGGGAGGTGGCAATCAGCCCCAGCATTTT. Translation: CASSLGRQGGGNQPQHF.

J is TRBJ2-7 and V is TRBV5-1; TRBD1 might be the D (6 bases). In germline, CDR1 is SGHRS, CDR2 YFSETQ. This CDR3 region has 15 residues. Deletions cut 3 bases from V and 3 bases from J, with 16 bases between. CDR3 DNA sequence: TGCGCCAGCAGCTCGGGTCTCGGGACAAGCTACGAGCAGTACTTC. Protein: CASSSGLGTSYEQYF.

This clone was seen a single time. This chain joins TRBV11-2 and TRBJ1-1; 7 bases align to TRBD1. This CDR3 has 15 residues. The V gene's germline CDR1 is SGHAT and CDR2 FQNNGV. Trimming cost V 5 bases and J 1 base; bases outside gene matches: 7. The CDR3 protein is CASSPRQGGNTEAFF. Here the CDR3 DNA reads TGTGCCAGCAGCCCAAGACAGGGCGGGAACACTGAAGCTTTCTTT.

The V call is TRBV6-4, the J call TRBJ2-3; possible D gene TRBD2, 6 bases. Trimming stripped 6 bases from V and 0 bases from J, with 13 bases between. Per the germline V gene, CDR1 is MRHNA and CDR2 is SNTAGT. CDR3 length: 15 residues. CDR3 sequence (DNA): TGTGCCAGCAGGCCTAGCGTAGCTAGCACAGATACGCAGTATTTT. Translating gives CASRPSVASTDTQYF.

The V call is TRBV6-6, the J call TRBJ1-4, with TRBD1 as a possible D gene (6 bases). Germline loops: CDR1 MNHNY, CDR2 SVGAGI (reference sequence). V was cut by 5 bases and J by 4 bases, with 11 bases left in between. The CDR3 is made up of 14 amino acids. CDR3: CASSRQEINEKLFF. The CDR3, as DNA: TGTGCCAGCAGTCGACAGGAGATTAATGAAAAACTGTTTTTT.

The rearrangement joins TRBV6-1 to TRBJ2-4; TRBD1 or TRBD2 may be the D gene (5 bases each). V was shortened by 4 bases and J by 8 bases, with 21 bases between the two germline ends. This CDR3 region has 16 residues. Germline V gives CDR1 MNHNS, CDR2 SASEGT. The chain's CDR3 is CASSVSKGRNFDIQYF. The CDR3 bases are TGTGCCAGCAGTGTCTCGAAGGGGAGAAATTTCGACATTCAGTACTTC.

A remark on this clone: Other DNA sequences in the same sample also yield this CDR3. This chain uses TRBV7-9 with TRBJ2-7; 8 nucleotides match TRBD1. Trimming removed 4 bases from V and 1 base from J; junction bases left unmatched: 3. The CDR3 contains 14 residues. CDR1 is SEHNR and CDR2 is FQNEAQ in the germline V gene (reference sequence). The CDR3 reads CASSSRDRSYEQYF. CDR3 DNA: TGTGCCAGCAGCTCCCGGGACAGGTCCTACGAGCAGTACTTC.

The gene calls are TRBV7-9 and TRBJ2-7; 11 nucleotides align to TRBD2. CDR3 length: 15 residues. The V gene end was trimmed by 8 bases and the J gene end by 1 base; junction bases not matched to a gene: 7. Germline CDR1 and CDR2: SEHNR and FQNEAQ (reference sequence). DNA for the CDR3: TGTGCCAGCGGGGGACTAGCGGAAGCATCCTACGAGCAGTACTTC. Protein: CASGGLAEASYEQYF.

V gene TRBV15 combines with J gene TRBJ2-7; D ambiguous. Trimming left V 0 bases short and J 0 bases short, with 3 bases between. Germline CDR1 LNHNV, CDR2 YYDKDF (reference sequence). CDR3 length: 13 amino acids. The CDR3 spells CATSREPSYEQYF. The CDR3 bases are TGTGCCACCAGCAGAGAGCCCTCCTACGAGCAGTACTTC.

The V call is TRBV2, the J call TRBJ2-5, with D possibly TRBD2 on 6 matching bases. V lost 7 bases and J lost 6, with 18 bases in between. CDR3 length equals 14 residues. The V gene's germline CDR1 is SNHLY and CDR2 FYNNEI. The CDR3, as DNA: TGTGCCAGCAACGGGGGTCTGCCCCCACAGACCCAGTACTTC. Its protein product is CASNGGLPPQTQYF.

The V gene is TRBV19, the J gene TRBJ1-4; possible D gene TRBD1, 6 bases. Looked up from germline, CDR1 is LNHDA and CDR2 is SQIVND (reference sequence). The CDR3 sequence is 14 residues long. V lost 4 bases, J lost 6 bases, and 12 bases lay in between. The CDR3 sequence is CASSTQGVDEKLFF. For the CDR3, the DNA is TGTGCCAGTAGTACACAGGGAGTAGATGAAAAACTGTTTTTT.

The chain combines TRBV10-3 with TRBJ2-7, with TRBD1 matching 10 bases. The CDR3 length is 13 residues. V dropped 10 bases and J dropped 6; count of bases not matched to a gene: 9. Germline V CDR1 and CDR2: ENHRY, SYGVKD. As DNA, the CDR3 is TGTGCCACCGGGACAGGGGAAGAAGGCGAGCAGTACTTC. Translated: CATGTGEEGEQYF.

V and J are TRBV11-3 and TRBJ2-3, with D hard to call. V lost 1 base and J lost 1, with 15 bases in between. The CDR3 totals 17 residues. The germline V gene encodes CDR1 SGHNT and CDR2 YENEEA. The CDR3 region is CASSLGGQPVGTDTQYF. CDR3 nucleotide sequence: TGTGCCAGCAGCTTAGGTGGCCAGCCCGTGGGCACAGATACGCAGTATTTT. The variable domain in full, with the rest retrieved from reference TRBV11-3 and TRBJ2-3, is EAGVVQSPRYKIIEKKQPVAFWCNPISGHNTLYWYLQNLGQGPELLIRYENEEAVDDSQLPKDRFSAERLKGVDSTLKIQPAELGDSAVYLCASSLGGQPVGTDTQYFGPGTRLTVL.

Comments on this clone: At one of its ends the junction is not consistent with the germline gene, which may arise from a read error. The chain uses TRBV5-4 and TRBJ2-7, with no clear D. The CDR3 length is 13 residues. Germline V gene sequence: CDR1 SGHNT, CDR2 YYREEE (reference sequence). As DNA, the CDR3 is TGTGCCAGCAGCAGAGAAGACCGCCTTGCCAGGCGCTTC. Its protein is CASSREDRLARRF.

The chain is built from TRBV11-2 and TRBJ2-1; D uncertain. This CDR3 is built from 11 residues. CDR1 and CDR2 (germline): SGHAT, FQNNGV. Trimming took 9 bases from V and 4 from J, leaving 7 bases between them. In nucleotides, the CDR3 is TGTGCCAGAGGGTCTTACAATGAGCAGTTCTTC. Its translation is CARGSYNEQFF.

The chain couples TRBV10-3 to TRBJ2-2; D unclear. V lost 4 bases and J lost 6, with 9 bases in between. CDR1 is ENHRY and CDR2 is SYGVKD in the germline V gene. There are 13 residues in the CDR3. This chain's CDR3 is CAISADPSGELFF. The CDR3 coding sequence is TGTGCCATCAGTGCGGATCCATCCGGGGAGCTGTTTTTT.

The chain combines TRBV7-2 with TRBJ2-7; D is unresolved. This CDR3 is built from 14 residues. Trimming took off 3 bases at V and 0 bases at J, with 9 bases between the two ends. The germline V gene has CDR1 SGHTA and CDR2 FQGNSA. DNA for the CDR3: TGTGCCAGCAGCTTTGGGTTTACCTCCTACGAGCAGTACTTC. It is translated as CASSFGFTSYEQYF.

This CDR3 is CASTQGRGNEQFF. Here the CDR3 DNA reads TGTGCCAGCACCCAGGGGCGCGGAAATGAGCAGTTCTTC. The chain recombines TRBV6-5 with TRBJ2-1; a weak D match, TRBD1 (6 bases). Germline CDR1 is MNHEY and CDR2 is SVGAGI. This CDR3 spans 13 amino acids. The V end lost 7 bases, the J end lost 7 bases, and 14 bases lay between the germline ends.

This clone has only one observation. The rearrangement links TRBV6-4 to TRBJ2-5; 7 nucleotides match TRBD2. CDR1 and CDR2 (germline): MRHNA, SNTAGT. The junction had 4 bases not matched to a gene; V was cut back by 5 bases and J by 1 base. CDR3 size: 14 residues. The CDR3 protein is CASSPSGGQETQYF. CDR3 DNA sequence: TGTGCCAGCAGTCCCTCGGGGGGCCAAGAGACCCAGTACTTC.

Only one count was recorded for this clone. This chain links TRBV4-3 with TRBJ1-4, with unresolved D. Germline CDR1 and CDR2: LGHNA and YSLEER. Trimming pared 4 bases from V and 0 bases from J, leaving 6 bases between. This CDR3 region has 14 residues. The CDR3 is CASSPTPTNEKLFF. The CDR3 coding sequence is TGCGCCAGCAGCCCGACACCAACTAATGAAAAACTGTTTTTT.

This chain connects TRBV5-6 to TRBJ2-3; D is possibly TRBD2 (5 bases). CDR1 and CDR2 (germline): SGHDT, YYEEEE. The CDR3 has 15 residues. The V and J ends lost 3 bases and 1 base respectively, with 12 bases between them. The CDR3 DNA sequence: TGTGCCAGCAGCTCGGGAATAAAGGGCACAGATACGCAGTATTTT. Amino acids: CASSSGIKGTDTQYF. Full variable domain (rest looked up from reference TRBV5-6 and TRBJ2-3): DAGVTQSPTHLIKTRGQQVTLRCSPKSGHDTVSWYQQALGQGPQFIFQYYEEEERQRGNFPDRFSGHQFPNYSSELNVNALLLGDSALYLCASSSGIKGTDTQYFGPGTRLTVL.

On this clone: One junction end disagrees with the germline gene, perhaps due to a read error. CDR3 DNA: TGTGCCTGGAGCCACTGGAATCCGGGTGACTTCACCGACCTCATATTT. Its protein product is CAWSHWNPGDFTDLIF. The chain employs TRBV30 and TRBJ1-4; D unresolved. Germline V gene sequence: CDR1 GTSNPN, CDR2 SVGIG (reference sequence). The CDR3 has 16 amino acids.

The sample holds a few counts of this clone. The chain uses TRBV5-1 and TRBJ1-1, with D hard to call. The V gene's germline CDR1 is SGHRS and CDR2 YFSETQ. CDR3 length: 11 amino acids. Trimming shortened V by 6 bases and J by 10 bases, and 13 bases separated the two germline ends. The CDR3 sequence is CASTGEQGAFF. As DNA, the CDR3 is TGCGCCAGCACGGGAGAGCAAGGAGCTTTCTTT.

In this sample, this clone turned up once. CDR3 DNA sequence: TGTGCCAGCAGTTACTCGGGGACAGCAACTAATGAAAAACTGTTTTTT. Protein product: CASSYSGTATNEKLFF. V and J are TRBV6-5 and TRBJ1-4; 7 positions match TRBD1. Germline values: CDR1 MNHEY, CDR2 SVGAGI. V shed 0 bases and J 0 bases; nucleotides not matched to a gene: 1. The CDR3 is 16 residues long.

The J gene is TRBJ1-6, the V gene TRBV30; weak D call: TRBD1 (5 bases). The CDR3 covers 13 residues. Germline CDR1 is GTSNPN and CDR2 is SVGIG (reference sequence). Between the trimmed V and J ends, which lost 2 bases and 9 bases, there was a span of 11 bases. The CDR3 reads CAWSLGEGSPLHF. The DNA for the CDR3 is TGTGCCTGGAGTTTGGGGGAGGGTTCACCCCTCCACTTT.

As regards this clone: The junction differs from germline at one of its ends, possibly a read error. The chain couples TRBV5-3 to TRBJ2-3; TRBD2 matches 7 bases. TRBV5-3 is annotated as an ORF whose role is uncertain. The length of the CDR3 is 13 residues. DNA of the CDR3: TGCGCCAGCAGCCAGGGAGCGGGAAATACGCAGTATTTT. Translation gives CASSQGAGNTQYF.